What follows describes a single T cell receptor beta chain. These data are taken from a study of technical replicates of blood from a handful of donors. Sequencing was performed with immunoSEQ multiplex PCR; in TCRdb, only in-frame clones are kept and a portion is missing. The sample holds fewer than 85,000 clones; roughly 94% are singletons and the top ten take roughly 0.25%. The CDR3 contains 13 residues. The ends were cut back, 1 base at V and 7 bases at J, with 10 bases in the middle. Looked up from germline, CDR1 is SGHVS and CDR2 is FNYEAQ. The sample comprised T cells isolated from PBMCs. This TCR was sampled from a human donor in good health. This sequence joins TRBV7-6 and TRBJ1-1; no reliable D call. The CDR3 spells CASSLEQGGEAFF. As DNA, the CDR3 is TGTGCCAGCAGCTTAGAGCAAGGAGGTGAAGCTTTCTTT.